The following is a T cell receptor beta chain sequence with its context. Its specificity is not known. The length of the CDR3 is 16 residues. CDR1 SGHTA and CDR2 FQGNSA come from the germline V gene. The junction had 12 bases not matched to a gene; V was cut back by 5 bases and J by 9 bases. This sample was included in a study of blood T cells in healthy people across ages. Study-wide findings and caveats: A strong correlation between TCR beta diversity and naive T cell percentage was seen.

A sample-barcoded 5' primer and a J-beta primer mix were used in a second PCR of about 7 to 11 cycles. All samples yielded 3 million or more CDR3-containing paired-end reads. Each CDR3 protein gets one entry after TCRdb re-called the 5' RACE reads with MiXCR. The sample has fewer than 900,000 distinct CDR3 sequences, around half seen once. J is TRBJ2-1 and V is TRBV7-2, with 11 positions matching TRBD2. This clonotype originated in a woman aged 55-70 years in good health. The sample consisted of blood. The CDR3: CASSPAGLAGGSEQFF. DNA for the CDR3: TGTGCCAGCAGCCCAGCAGGGCTAGCGGGAGGATCTGAGCAGTTCTTC.